Listed below are T cell receptor beta chains from one sample, sequenced in a study of cytomegalovirus exposure and HLA in healthy donors. TCRdb keeps only in-frame clones here, not all; method: immunoSEQ multiplex PCR. This table holds some 260,000 clones, roughly nine tenths found once. Material: PBMCs. The receptor source for this set is a man aged 18 to 29 in good health and CMV-seropositive. The CDR3 runs from the conserved cysteine through the conserved F or W. A D gene is named only where the DNA matches it firmly.

V gene: TRBV9; D gene: TRBD2; CDR3 protein: CASSGYSGIRQETQYF
V gene: TRBV15; D gene: -; CDR3 protein: CATRKTGVGQPQHF
V gene: TRBV7-9; D gene: -; CDR3 protein: CASSLGVRTEAFF
V gene: TRBV6-5; D gene: -; CDR3 protein: CASSYSGLLSYNEQFF
V gene: TRBV10-2; D gene: -; CDR3 protein: CASSESGGYEQYF
V gene: TRBV4-3; D gene: -; CDR3 protein: CASSQDMGNYGYTF
V gene: TRBV5-1; D gene: -; CDR3 protein: CASTGSFQETQYF
V gene: TRBV5-6; D gene: -; CDR3 protein: CASSLQGYSYEQYF
V gene: TRBV7-9; D gene: -; CDR3 protein: CASQGPKTSTDTQYF
V gene: TRBV29-1; D gene: -; CDR3 protein: CSGSGTDGYEQYF
V gene: TRBV5-1; D gene: -; CDR3 protein: CASSLVRQGNEQFF
V gene: TRBV6-6; D gene: -; CDR3 protein: CATKYDTEAFF
V gene: TRBV6-4; D gene: TRBD2; CDR3 protein: CASSPTSGSTGELFF
V gene: TRBV6-6; D gene: -; CDR3 protein: CASSHIKGGTEAFF
V gene: TRBV5-1; D gene: -; CDR3 protein: CASSLDYPAQGGYTF
V gene: TRBV2; D gene: -; CDR3 protein: CASSVGGRGPQHF
V gene: TRBV7-2; D gene: -; CDR3 protein: CASSSSGTGGWETQYF
V gene: TRBV30; D gene: -; CDR3 protein: CAWSKGPGGNTIYF
V gene: TRBV2; D gene: -; CDR3 protein: CASSVSYTDTQYF
V gene: TRBV18; D gene: -; CDR3 protein: CASSPKVSPTNYGYTF
V gene: TRBV30; D gene: -; CDR3 protein: CAWSEGGWGDRQPQHF
V gene: TRBV14; D gene: TRBD2; CDR3 protein: CASSQDVRLAGSGTDTQYF
V gene: TRBV11-2; D gene: -; CDR3 protein: CASSSLGVGSYEQYF
V gene: TRBV19; D gene: TRBD2; CDR3 protein: CASSMGLAGGLGTDTQYF
V gene: TRBV5-4; D gene: TRBD2; CDR3 protein: CASSKGLAGVGGTYEQYF
V gene: TRBV4-3; D gene: TRBD2; CDR3 protein: CASSQRASGAGEQYF
V gene: TRBV5-1; D gene: -; CDR3 protein: CASSLGDASRNTEAFF
V gene: TRBV25-1; D gene: TRBD1; CDR3 protein: CASSWGGQGAGGYTF
V gene: TRBV4-3; D gene: -; CDR3 protein: CASSQEEGVADTQYF
V gene: TRBV28; D gene: TRBD1; CDR3 protein: CASRQGAKGYTF
V gene: TRBV5-1; D gene: -; CDR3 protein: CASSRTVGDYGYTF
V gene: TRBV30; D gene: -; CDR3 protein: CAWSVDRNQPQHF
V gene: TRBV2; D gene: TRBD2; CDR3 protein: CASSRLAQDQETQYF
V gene: TRBV15; D gene: -; CDR3 protein: CATGRRGGDEKLFF
V gene: TRBV27; D gene: TRBD2; CDR3 protein: CASSLRGGSTYEQYF
V gene: TRBV7-6; D gene: TRBD2; CDR3 protein: CASSSSGLAGGRRETQYF
V gene: TRBV9; D gene: -; CDR3 protein: CASSERGSGANVLTF
V gene: TRBV27; D gene: TRBD1; CDR3 protein: CASSFSGQITNTEAFF
V gene: TRBV5-6; D gene: -; CDR3 protein: CASTPGQSNYGYTF
V gene: TRBV19; D gene: -; CDR3 protein: CASSGLPYNEQFF